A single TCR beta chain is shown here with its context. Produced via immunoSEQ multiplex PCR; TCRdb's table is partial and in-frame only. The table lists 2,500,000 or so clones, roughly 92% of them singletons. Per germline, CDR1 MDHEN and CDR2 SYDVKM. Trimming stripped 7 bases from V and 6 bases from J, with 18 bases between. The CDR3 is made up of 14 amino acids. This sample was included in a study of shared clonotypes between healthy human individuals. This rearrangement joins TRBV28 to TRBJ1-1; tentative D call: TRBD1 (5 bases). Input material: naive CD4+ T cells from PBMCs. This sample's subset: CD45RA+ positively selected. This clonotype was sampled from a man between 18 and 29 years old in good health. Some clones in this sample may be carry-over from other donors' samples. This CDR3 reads CASITAGVRAEAFF. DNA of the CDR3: TGTGCCAGCATTACCGCGGGGGTTCGGGCTGAAGCTTTCTTT.